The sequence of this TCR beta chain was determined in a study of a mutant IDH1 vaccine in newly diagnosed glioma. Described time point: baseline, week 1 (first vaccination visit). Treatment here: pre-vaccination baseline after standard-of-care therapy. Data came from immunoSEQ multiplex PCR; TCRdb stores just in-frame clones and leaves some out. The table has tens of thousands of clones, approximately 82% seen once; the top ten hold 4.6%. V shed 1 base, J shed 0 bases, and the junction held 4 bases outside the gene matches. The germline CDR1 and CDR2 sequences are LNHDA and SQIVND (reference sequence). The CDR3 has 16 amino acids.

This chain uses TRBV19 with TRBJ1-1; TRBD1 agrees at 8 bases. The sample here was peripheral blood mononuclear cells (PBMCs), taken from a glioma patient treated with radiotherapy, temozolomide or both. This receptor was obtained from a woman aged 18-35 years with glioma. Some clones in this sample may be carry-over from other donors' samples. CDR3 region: CASSIVQGAMNTEAFF. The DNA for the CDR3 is TGTGCCAGTAGTATAGTCCAGGGGGCTATGAACACTGAAGCTTTCTTT.